The sequence of this T cell receptor (beta chain) was determined in a study of T cell clones after liver transplantation (dated by TCRdb to the late 2010s). Study-level background: The samples were obtained from ITN030ST, a randomized trial that attempted immunosuppression withdrawal within 2 years after liver transplantation. Donor-reactive T cell clones were identified using TCRbeta sequencing after a pre-transplant mixed lymphocyte reaction and were then followed in post-transplant blood. As an antigen-independent comparator for the donor-reactive sequences, third party-reactive TCRbeta sequences from pre-transplant MLRs were identified as well. Three of the eight recipients were HCV-positive; the others were transplanted for non-autoimmune, non-viral indications. No induction therapy was given to the subjects, and standard immunosuppression was administered until randomization at 12-24 months post-transplant. To count as tolerant, a recipient had to stay completely off immunosuppression for at least one year without liver enzymes climbing beyond twice the upper limit of normal. Blood samples were taken pre-transplant, pre-randomization before withdrawal, and post-randomization after full withdrawal or failed withdrawal. A cohort of 8 liver transplant recipients was studied, of whom 3 were classified as tolerant and 5 as non-tolerant.

Concerning this clone: Its antigen is currently not known. Base qualities are not recorded, but no much larger clone differs from it by a single base.

High-throughput TCRbeta CDR3 sequencing of frozen genomic DNA was performed by immunoSEQ, including PCR amplification, mapping, bias correction and internal controls. The authors' analysis ran thus. Only productive rearrangements were retained, with each unique TCRbeta sequence defined by its CDR3 nucleotide sequence together with its V and J gene. For a sequence to be called donor-reactive, it needed a frequency of at least 0.01% and at least 5-fold expansion in CFSE-low cells compared with unstimulated pre-transplant cells. Per-subject minimum frequency thresholds, based on the lowest-template unstimulated sample, ensured at least 90% detection power. Jensen-Shannon divergence between the top 1000 TCRbeta sequences post- versus pre-transplant served as the measure of repertoire turnover. Changes in detection of donor-reactive sequences were tested with two-sided Fisher's exact tests. TCRdb retrieved this table from immuneACCESS and kept in-frame rearrangements only. Not all clones are present; in checked studies, unresolved V genes account for under half, and no reason is known for the remainder. V, J and clone size were drawn from that table, and D and trimming were deduced from the DNA. The sample yields about 15,000 clones; 80% to 95% were counted once. The top ten constitute around 47% of the sample.

The CDR1 and CDR2 encoded by the germline V gene (reference sequence) are SGHNT and YYREEE. Reading from cysteine to phenylalanine, the CDR3 counts 13 amino acids. The read is trimmed to its CDR3 DNA, 39 bases read in frame from base 1. V and J are truncated by 4 bases and 6 bases respectively, leaving an intervening sequence of 12 bases. This sample's time point label indicates: pre-transplant. Thawed unstimulated PBMCs were stained for CD3, CD4 and CD8 and FACS-sorted into CD3+CD4+ and CD3+CD8+ populations. Randomization to immunosuppression withdrawal applied to every one of the 8 studied subjects. The Qiagen DNeasy Blood and Tissue Kit was used to isolate genomic DNA. Beyond this particular receptor, the publication reports: When repertoire turnover was accounted for, significantly reduced detection of donor-reactive sequences was found in 7 of 8 subjects for CD4 and in 8 of 8 subjects for CD8. Donor-reactive sequences decreased more than third party-reactive sequences, which suggests partial antigen-specific deletion that was not related to withdrawal success. In 5 of 8 subjects, regardless of tolerance or HCV status, circulating donor-reactive CD4 TCRbeta sequences dropped significantly post-transplant. Because no allograft tissue specimens were available, donor-reactive T cells may have migrated into the graft instead of being deleted. In two subjects, low numbers of available donor cells limited the measurable donor-reactive repertoire. The conclusions were preliminary, being limited by small, heterogeneous patient numbers and by non-standardized post-transplant time points.

This receptor was identified in a human donor who received a liver transplant. Sequencing was performed on CD8+ T cells from blood, taken before liver transplant. The rearrangement joined TRBV5-4 to TRBJ2-3; no D gene can be assigned with confidence. The CDR3: CASSPASLDTQYF. The nucleotide sequence reads as follows: TGTGCCAGCAGCCCGGCTTCTTTGGATACGCAGTATTTT.